Described below is a single T cell receptor (beta chain) sequence and its context. Antigen: not known. This specimen comes from a study of OX40 agonist ivuxolimab in advanced cancers. Study-wide context: The dose-escalation group included hepatocellular carcinoma, melanoma, renal cell carcinoma and head and neck cancer.

Germline V gene lookup returns CDR1 MNHEY and CDR2 SVGAGI. The CDR3 length is 15 residues. Trimming cost V 2 bases and J 6 bases; bases outside gene matches: 9. The repertoire was sequenced with immunoSEQ multiplex PCR; TCRdb's copy has only in-frame clones and lacks some. The table has fewer than 90,000 clones, about 90% seen once. Study-wide results and caveats: Among some nonresponders, normalized T-cell clonal expansion was also low. More expanded clones were seen, on average, in CD8+ T cells than in CD4+.

The sample consisted of CD4+ or CD8+ T cells sorted from blood, taken in a trial of the OX40 agonist ivuxolimab. V gene TRBV6-5 combines with J gene TRBJ1-1, with 7 nucleotides matching TRBD1. This receptor was taken from an adult with an advanced solid tumor such as melanoma, head and neck, liver or kidney cancer. The CDR3 DNA follows: TGTGCCAGCAGTTACGACAGGGTAAGGAGCTCTGAAGCTTTCTTT. The encoded protein is CASSYDRVRSSEAFF.